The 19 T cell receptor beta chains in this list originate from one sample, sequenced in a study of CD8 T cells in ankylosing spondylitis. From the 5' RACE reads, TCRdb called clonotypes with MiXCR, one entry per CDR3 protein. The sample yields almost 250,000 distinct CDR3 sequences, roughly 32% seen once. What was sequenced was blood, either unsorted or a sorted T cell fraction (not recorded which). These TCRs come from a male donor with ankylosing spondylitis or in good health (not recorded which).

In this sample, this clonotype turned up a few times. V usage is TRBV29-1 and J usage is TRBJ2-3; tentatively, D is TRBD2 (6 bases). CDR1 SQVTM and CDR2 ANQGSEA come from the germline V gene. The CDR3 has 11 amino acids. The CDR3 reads CSWDSGGTQYF. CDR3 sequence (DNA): TGCAGTTGGGACTCCGGGGGTACGCAGTATTTT.

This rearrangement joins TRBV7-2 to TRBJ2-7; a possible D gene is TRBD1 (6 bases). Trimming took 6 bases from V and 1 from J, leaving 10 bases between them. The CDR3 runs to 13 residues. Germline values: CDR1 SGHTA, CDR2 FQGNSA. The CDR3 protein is CASRTTGSYEQYF. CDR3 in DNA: TGTGCCAGCAGGACGACAGGTTCCTACGAGCAGTACTTC. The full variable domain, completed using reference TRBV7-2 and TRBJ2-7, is GAGVSQSPSNKVTEKGKDVELRCDPISGHTALYWYRQSLGQGLEFLIYFQGNSAPDKSGLPSDRFSAERTGGSVSTLTIQRTQQEDSAVYLCASRTTGSYEQYFGPGTRLTVT.

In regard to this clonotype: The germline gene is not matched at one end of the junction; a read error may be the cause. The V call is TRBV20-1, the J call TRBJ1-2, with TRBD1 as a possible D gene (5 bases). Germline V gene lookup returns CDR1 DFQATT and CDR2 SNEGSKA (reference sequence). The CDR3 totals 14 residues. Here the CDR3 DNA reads TGCAGTGCTACAGGGCATCGGGCTAACTATGGCTACACCTTT. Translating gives CSATGHRANYGYTF.

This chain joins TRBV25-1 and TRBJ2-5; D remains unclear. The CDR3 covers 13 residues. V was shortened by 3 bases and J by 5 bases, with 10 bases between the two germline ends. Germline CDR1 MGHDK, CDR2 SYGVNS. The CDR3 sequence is CASSDGISETQYF. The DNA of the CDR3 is TGTGCCAGCAGTGATGGCATCTCGGAGACCCAGTACTTC.

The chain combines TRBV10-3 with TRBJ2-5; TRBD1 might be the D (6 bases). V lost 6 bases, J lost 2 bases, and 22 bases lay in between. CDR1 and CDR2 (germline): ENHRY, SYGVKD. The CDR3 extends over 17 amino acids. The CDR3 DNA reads TGTGCCATCAGGCCTCAACCCGCAGGGGCCCATCAAGAGACCCAGTACTTC. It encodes CAIRPQPAGAHQETQYF.

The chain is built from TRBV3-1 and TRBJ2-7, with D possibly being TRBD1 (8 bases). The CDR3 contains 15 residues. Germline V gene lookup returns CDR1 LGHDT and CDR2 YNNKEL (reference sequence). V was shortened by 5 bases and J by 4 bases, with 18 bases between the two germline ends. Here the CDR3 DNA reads TGTGCCAGCAGCGACAGGGGCCGCGGGGGTTACGAGCAGTACTTC. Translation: CASSDRGRGGYEQYF.

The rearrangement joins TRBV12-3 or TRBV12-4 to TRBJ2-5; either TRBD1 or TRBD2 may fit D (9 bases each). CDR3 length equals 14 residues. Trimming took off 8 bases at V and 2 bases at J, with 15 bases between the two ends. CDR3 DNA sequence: TGTGCCAGCCTAGCGGGACAGGGACAAGAGACCCAGTACTTC. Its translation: CASLAGQGQETQYF.

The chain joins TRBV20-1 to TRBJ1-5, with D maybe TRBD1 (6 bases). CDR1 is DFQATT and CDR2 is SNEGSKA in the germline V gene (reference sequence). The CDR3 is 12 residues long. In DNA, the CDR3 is TGCAGCGGACAGACTAGCAATCAGCCCCAGCATTTT. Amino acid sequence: CSGQTSNQPQHF.

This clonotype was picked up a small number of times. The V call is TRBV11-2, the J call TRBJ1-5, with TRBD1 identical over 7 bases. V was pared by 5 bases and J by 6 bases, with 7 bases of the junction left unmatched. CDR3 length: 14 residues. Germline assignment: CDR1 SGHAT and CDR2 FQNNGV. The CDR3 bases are TGTGCCAGCAGCATAACAGGGGAGTCTCAGCCCCAGCATTTT. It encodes CASSITGESQPQHF.

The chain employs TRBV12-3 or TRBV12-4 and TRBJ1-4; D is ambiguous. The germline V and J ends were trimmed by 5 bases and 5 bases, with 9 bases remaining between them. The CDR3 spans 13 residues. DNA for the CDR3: TGTGCCAGCAGTCTGACGGGAAATGAAAAACTGTTTTTT. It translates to CASSLTGNEKLFF.

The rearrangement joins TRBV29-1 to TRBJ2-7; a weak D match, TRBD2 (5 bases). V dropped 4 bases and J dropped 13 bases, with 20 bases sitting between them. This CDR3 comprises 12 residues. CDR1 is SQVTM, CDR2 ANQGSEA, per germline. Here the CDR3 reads CSVATPDGGFYF. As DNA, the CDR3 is TGCAGCGTTGCAACCCCTGACGGAGGCTTTTACTTC.

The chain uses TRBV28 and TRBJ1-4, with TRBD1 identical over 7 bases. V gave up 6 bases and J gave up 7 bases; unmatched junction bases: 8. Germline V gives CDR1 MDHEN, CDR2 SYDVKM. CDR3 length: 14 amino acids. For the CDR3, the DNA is TGTGCCAGCAGGAACACAGGGGTGGGTGAAAAACTGTTTTTT. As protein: CASRNTGVGEKLFF.

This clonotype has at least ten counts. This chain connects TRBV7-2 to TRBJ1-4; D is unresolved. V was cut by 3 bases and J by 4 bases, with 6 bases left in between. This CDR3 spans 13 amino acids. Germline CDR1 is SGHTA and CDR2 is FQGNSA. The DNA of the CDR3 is TGTGCCAGCAGCTTTCGTGGTAATGAAAAACTGTTTTTT. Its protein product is CASSFRGNEKLFF.

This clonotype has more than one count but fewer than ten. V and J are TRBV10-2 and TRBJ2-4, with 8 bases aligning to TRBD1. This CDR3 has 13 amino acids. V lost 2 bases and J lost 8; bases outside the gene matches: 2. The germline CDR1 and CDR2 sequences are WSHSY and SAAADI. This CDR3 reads CASSEGQGYIQYF. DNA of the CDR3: TGCGCCAGCAGTGAGGGACAGGGCTACATTCAGTACTTC.

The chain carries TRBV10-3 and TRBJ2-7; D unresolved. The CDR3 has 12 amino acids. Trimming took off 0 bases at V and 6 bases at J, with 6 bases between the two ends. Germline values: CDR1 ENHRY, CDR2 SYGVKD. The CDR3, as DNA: TGTGCCATCAGTGAGTCTCGGCTCGAGCAGTACTTC. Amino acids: CAISESRLEQYF.

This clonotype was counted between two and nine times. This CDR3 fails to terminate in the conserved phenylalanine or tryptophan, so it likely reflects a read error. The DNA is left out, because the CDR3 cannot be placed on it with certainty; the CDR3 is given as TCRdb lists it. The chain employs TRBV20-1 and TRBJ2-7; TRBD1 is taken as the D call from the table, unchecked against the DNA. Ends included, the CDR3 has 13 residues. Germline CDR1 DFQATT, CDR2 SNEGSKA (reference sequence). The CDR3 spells CSARAPGAAAMEL.

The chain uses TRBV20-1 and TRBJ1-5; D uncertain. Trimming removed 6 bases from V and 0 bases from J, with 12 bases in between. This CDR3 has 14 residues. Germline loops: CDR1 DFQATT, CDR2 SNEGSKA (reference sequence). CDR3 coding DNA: TGCAGTGCGAGAAAGGGATATAGCAATCAGCCCCAGCATTTT. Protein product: CSARKGYSNQPQHF.

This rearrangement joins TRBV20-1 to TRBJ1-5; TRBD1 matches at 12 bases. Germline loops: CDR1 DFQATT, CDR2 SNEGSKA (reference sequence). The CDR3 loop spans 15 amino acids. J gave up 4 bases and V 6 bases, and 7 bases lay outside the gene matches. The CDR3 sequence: CSANRDRGPNQPQHF. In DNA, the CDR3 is TGCAGTGCGAACCGGGACAGGGGGCCGAATCAGCCCCAGCATTTT.

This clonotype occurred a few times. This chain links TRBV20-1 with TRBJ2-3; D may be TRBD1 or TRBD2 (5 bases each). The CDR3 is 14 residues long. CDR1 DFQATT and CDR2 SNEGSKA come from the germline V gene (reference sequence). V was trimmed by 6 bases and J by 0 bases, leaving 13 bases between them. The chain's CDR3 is CSALNRDSTDTQYF. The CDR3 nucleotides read TGCAGTGCCCTAAACCGGGACAGCACAGATACGCAGTATTTT.